This TCR beta chain was profiled in a study of cytomegalovirus exposure and HLA in healthy donors. Study-wide findings and caveats: TCR beta sequences reportedly predicted most subjects' HLA-A and HLA-B alleles accurately.

Points on this clone: As yet, its antigen is unknown.

Trimming pared 6 bases from V and 0 bases from J, leaving 8 bases between. The CDR3 contains 13 residues. In germline, CDR1 is MNHEY, CDR2 SVGAGI. The PCR contained 60 Vbeta and 13 Jbeta primers. Method: immunoSEQ multiplex PCR; TCRdb's copy keeps in-frame clones and lacks some. The sample contains about 140,000 clones, more than 65% of which appear only once. This TCR came from a woman younger than 45 in good health and CMV-seronegative. The genes are TRBV6-5 and TRBJ1-1, with no clear D. The sample consisted of PBMCs. The CDR3 coding sequence is TGTGCCAGCAGGCGACGGGTGAACACTGAAGCTTTCTTT. Translation: CASRRRVNTEAFF.